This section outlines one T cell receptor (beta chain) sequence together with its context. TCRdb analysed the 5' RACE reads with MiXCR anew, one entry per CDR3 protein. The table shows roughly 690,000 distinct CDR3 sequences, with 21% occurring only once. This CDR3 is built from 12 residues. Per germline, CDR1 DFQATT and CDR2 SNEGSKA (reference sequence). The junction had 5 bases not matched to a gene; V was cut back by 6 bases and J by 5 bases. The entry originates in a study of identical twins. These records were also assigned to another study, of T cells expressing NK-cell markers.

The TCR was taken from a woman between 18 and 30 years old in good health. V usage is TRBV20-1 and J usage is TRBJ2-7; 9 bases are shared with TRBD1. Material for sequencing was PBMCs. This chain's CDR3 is CSAAGQGHEQYF. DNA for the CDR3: TGCAGTGCCGCGGGACAGGGTCACGAGCAGTACTTC.